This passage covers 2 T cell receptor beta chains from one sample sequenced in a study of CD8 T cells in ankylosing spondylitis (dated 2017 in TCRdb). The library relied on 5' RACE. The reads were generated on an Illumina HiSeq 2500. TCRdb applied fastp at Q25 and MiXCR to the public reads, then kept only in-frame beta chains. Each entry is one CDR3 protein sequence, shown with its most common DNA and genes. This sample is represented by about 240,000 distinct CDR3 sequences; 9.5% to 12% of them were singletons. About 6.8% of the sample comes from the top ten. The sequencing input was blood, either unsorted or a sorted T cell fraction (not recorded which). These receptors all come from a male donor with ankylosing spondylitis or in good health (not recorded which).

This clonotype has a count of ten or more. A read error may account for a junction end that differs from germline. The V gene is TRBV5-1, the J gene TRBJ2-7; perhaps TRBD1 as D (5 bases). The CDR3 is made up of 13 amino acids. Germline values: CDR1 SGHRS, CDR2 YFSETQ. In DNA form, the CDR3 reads TGCGCCAGCAGCTTGTTGCCGACAGCTCTCTGTATTTTC. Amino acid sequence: CASSLLPTALCIF.

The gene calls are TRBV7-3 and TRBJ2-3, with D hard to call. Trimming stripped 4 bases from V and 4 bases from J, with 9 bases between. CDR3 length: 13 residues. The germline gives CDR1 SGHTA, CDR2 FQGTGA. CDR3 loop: CASSSTTADTQYF. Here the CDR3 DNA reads TGTGCCAGCAGCTCAACTACTGCAGATACGCAGTATTTT.